This TCR beta chain comes out of a study of blood T cell repertoires in COVID-19. At the level of the study: COVID-19 samples collected from the United States, Italy and Spain covered acute and convalescent phases. T cells, B-cell-depleted T cells, or PBMCs supplied cDNA or gDNA.

TCRdb's table, derived via immunoSEQ multiplex PCR, lists solely in-frame clones and lacks some. The sample gives under 200,000 clones, 90% to 95% of which show up once; approximately 0.5% is in the top ten. CDR3 length: 15 residues. V dropped 5 bases and J dropped 1; count of bases not matched to a gene: 1. Germline assignment: CDR1 KGHDR and CDR2 SFDVKD. V is TRBV24-1 and J is TRBJ2-2; 9 nucleotides match TRBD2. The TCR was taken from a man aged 50 to 59 with acute or convalescent COVID-19. Sequenced sample: peripheral blood. The CDR3 DNA is TGTGCCACCAGTGTAGCGGGGGTGAACACCGGGGAGCTGTTTTTT. This encodes CATSVAGVNTGELFF.